Presented here are 30 T cell receptor beta chains from one specimen sequenced in a study of OX40 agonist ivuxolimab in advanced cancers. Sequenced by immunoSEQ multiplex PCR; TCRdb stores in-frame clones only, minus some. The sample has 20,000 or so clones, approximately 87% seen once. The specimen was CD4+ or CD8+ T cells sorted from blood, collected in a trial of the OX40 agonist ivuxolimab. Receptors were obtained from an adult with an advanced solid tumor such as melanoma, head and neck, liver or kidney cancer.

The chain links TRBV7-6 to TRBJ2-1; TRBD2 matches 10 bases. V shed 4 bases, J shed 5 bases, and the junction held 8 bases outside the gene matches. The CDR3 runs 16 residues. Per the germline V gene, CDR1 is SGHVS and CDR2 is FNYEAQ. DNA for the CDR3: TGTGCCAGCAGCTCTCTCGGACTAGCGGCAAACAATGAGCAGTTCTTC. Its protein is CASSSLGLAANNEQFF.

The genes are TRBV27 and TRBJ2-1; D is unresolved. The V end lost 8 bases, the J end lost 7 bases, and 9 bases lay between the germline ends. The length of the CDR3 is 11 residues. Germline assignment: CDR1 MNHEY and CDR2 SMNVEV (reference sequence). The CDR3: CASGEWNEQFF. The CDR3 DNA is TGTGCCAGCGGAGAGTGGAATGAGCAGTTCTTC.

V is TRBV7-9 and J is TRBJ1-1, with unresolved D. This CDR3 has 16 amino acids. V lost 1 base and J lost 6, with 18 bases in between. Per germline, CDR1 SEHNR and CDR2 FQNEAQ (reference sequence). The chain's CDR3 is CASSLVGTLGWAEAFF. In DNA form, the CDR3 reads TGTGCCAGCAGCTTAGTGGGTACCCTTGGTTGGGCTGAAGCTTTCTTT.

The gene calls are TRBV6-5 and TRBJ2-1; the D gene is possibly TRBD2 (6 bases). Germline values: CDR1 MNHEY, CDR2 SVGAGI. V lost 3 bases and J lost 8, with 17 bases in between. The CDR3 contains 15 residues. The CDR3 is CASSYFLALGDEQFF. CDR3 nucleotide sequence: TGTGCCAGCAGTTATTTCCTAGCGCTGGGGGATGAGCAGTTCTTC.

The rearrangement links TRBV13 to TRBJ2-7, with 7 bases lining up with TRBD2. The germline gives CDR1 PRHDT, CDR2 FYEKMQ (reference sequence). V lost 6 bases and J lost 7; bases outside the gene matches: 15. The CDR3 is 15 residues long. The CDR3 DNA reads TGTGCCAGCAGTTCACGCCCCGCCTTGGGGGGGGAGCAGTACTTC. Translating it yields CASSSRPALGGEQYF.

V and J are TRBV6-4 and TRBJ2-5, with TRBD1 matching 7 bases. The tail of the sequence fits TRBJ2-7 better, so the J call may be wrong. The CDR3 runs 17 residues. Germline V CDR1 and CDR2: MRHNA, SNTAGT. CDR3 bases: TGTGCCAGCAGTGACCGGAACAGGGGCCCTCGTCAATACGAGCAGTACTTC. Translation: CASSDRNRGPRQYEQYF.

V and J are TRBV10-1 and TRBJ2-7; 7 positions match TRBD1. Germline V gene lookup returns CDR1 WNHNN and CDR2 SYGVQD (reference sequence). The CDR3 runs to 14 residues. V shed 3 bases, J shed 2 bases, and the junction held 4 bases outside the gene matches. Here the CDR3 DNA reads TGCGCCAGCAGTGATTCGGGGACAGCCTACGAGCAGTACTTC. Translated: CASSDSGTAYEQYF.

This clone was picked up one time. The chain carries TRBV9 and TRBJ1-1; D is perhaps TRBD1 (5 bases). Germline lookup yields CDR1 SGDLS and CDR2 YYNGEE. V was shortened by 4 bases and J by 1 base, with 11 bases between the two germline ends. The CDR3 length is 14 residues. The chain's CDR3 is CASSPGTGNTEAFF. CDR3 bases: TGTGCCAGCAGCCCCGGGACGGGGAACACTGAAGCTTTCTTT.

The rearrangement joins TRBV9 to TRBJ2-2, with 10 bases fitting TRBD2. The V gene end was trimmed by 4 bases and the J gene end by 4 bases; junction bases not matched to a gene: 7. In germline, CDR1 is SGDLS, CDR2 YYNGEE. The CDR3 length is 16 residues. The CDR3 sequence: CASSPIAGGGTGELFF. In nucleotides, the CDR3 is TGTGCCAGCAGCCCTATAGCGGGAGGAGGCACCGGGGAGCTGTTTTTT.

This clone was picked up one time. This chain uses TRBV7-3 with TRBJ1-2; perhaps TRBD1 as D (6 bases). The V gene lost 3 bases and the J gene lost 7 bases, with 18 bases spanning the gap. The CDR3 sequence is 15 residues long. Looked up from germline, CDR1 is SGHTA and CDR2 is FQGTGA. The DNA for the CDR3 is TGTGCCAGCAGCTTCCCCTTGAAGCACAGGGCTGGCTACACCTTC. It encodes CASSFPLKHRAGYTF.

CDR3 in DNA: TGCGCCAGCAGCCAAGTGGTTGCAGTCTATGGCTACACCTTC. Its protein is CASSQVVAVYGYTF. This chain uses TRBV4-1 with TRBJ1-2, with D unresolved. Between the trimmed V and J ends, which lost 1 base and 4 bases, there was a span of 10 bases. The V gene's germline CDR1 is MGHRA and CDR2 YSYEKL. The CDR3 sequence is 14 residues long.

The rearrangement uses TRBV27 and TRBJ1-5; D is perhaps TRBD1 (6 bases). This CDR3 is built from 14 residues. Germline CDR1 is MNHEY and CDR2 is SMNVEV (reference sequence). Trimming stripped 3 bases from V and 3 bases from J, with 9 bases between. The CDR3 DNA sequence: TGTGCCAGCAGTTTTTCAGGGGTCAATCAGCCCCAGCATTTT. Protein: CASSFSGVNQPQHF.

The gene calls are TRBV4-3 and TRBJ2-1; 10 nucleotides line up with TRBD2. Germline CDR1 is LGHNA and CDR2 is YSLEER. V lost 1 base, J lost 6 bases, and 3 bases stayed unmatched. There are 15 residues in the CDR3. Here the CDR3 reads CASSQGTSGSNEQFF. CDR3 DNA: TGCGCCAGCAGCCAAGGGACTAGCGGTTCCAATGAGCAGTTCTTC.

The rearrangement joins TRBV29-1 to TRBJ2-3; 9 nucleotides match TRBD1. This CDR3 has 14 residues. Per germline, CDR1 SQVTM and CDR2 ANQGSEA. Trimming cost V 6 bases and J 0 bases; bases outside gene matches: 4. Written as DNA, the CDR3 is TGCAGCGTGTACAGGGGGCGGAGCACAGATACGCAGTATTTT. Amino acids: CSVYRGRSTDTQYF.

V usage is TRBV7-9 and J usage is TRBJ2-5; 7 positions match TRBD1. Germline trimming cut 3 bases from V and 2 bases from J; bases unmatched to any gene: 6. The CDR3 is made up of 15 amino acids. The germline gives CDR1 SEHNR, CDR2 FQNEAQ (reference sequence). The CDR3 here is CASSLYSRGQETQYF. The CDR3 nucleotides are TGTGCCAGCAGCTTGTACTCCAGGGGGCAAGAGACCCAGTACTTC.

The rearrangement joins TRBV7-6 to TRBJ2-7; 12 bases map to TRBD2. Looked up from germline, CDR1 is SGHVS and CDR2 is FNYEAQ. CDR3 length equals 14 residues. Trimming at V came to 6 bases and at J to 4 bases, leaving 4 bases not matched to a gene. CDR3 amino acids: CASSRLAGAYEQYF. In DNA, the CDR3 is TGTGCCAGCAGTCGACTAGCGGGAGCTTACGAGCAGTACTTC.

The rearrangement links TRBV6-5 to TRBJ2-5; 7 nucleotides align to TRBD1. V dropped 4 bases and J dropped 4; count of bases not matched to a gene: 6. The CDR3 covers 14 residues. Looked up from germline, CDR1 is MNHEY and CDR2 is SVGAGI. Here the CDR3 DNA reads TGTGCCAGCAGTTTACAGGGGCGTACAGAGACCCAGTACTTC. Its translation: CASSLQGRTETQYF.

The chain employs TRBV23-1 and TRBJ2-5; 7 bases map to TRBD1. TRBV23-1 is an ORF; its function is uncertain. The CDR3 loop spans 19 amino acids. V lost 3 bases and J lost 8; bases outside the gene matches: 24. The CDR3 bases are TGCGCCAGCAGTCACCCCACTGACAGGGATGGGCTGGGCAAGGGAACCCAGTACTTC. Its protein product is CASSHPTDRDGLGKGTQYF.

V gene TRBV11-2 combines with J gene TRBJ2-1, with a possible D match to TRBD2 (6 bases). Trimming shortened V by 5 bases and J by 1 base, and 12 bases separated the two germline ends. The CDR3 consists of 15 residues. Germline V gene sequence: CDR1 SGHAT, CDR2 FQNNGV. The CDR3 region is CASSPHGGSYNEQFF. The CDR3 DNA sequence: TGTGCCAGCAGCCCACACGGGGGATCCTACAATGAGCAGTTCTTC.

This clone is a singleton in its sample. This chain uses TRBV27 with TRBJ2-7, with D unresolved. The CDR3 extends over 11 amino acids. The germline V gene has CDR1 MNHEY and CDR2 SMNVEV (reference sequence). The ends were cut back, 4 bases at V and 3 bases at J, with 4 bases in the middle. CDR3: CASSSFYEQYF. The CDR3 nucleotides read TGTGCCAGCAGTTCCTTCTACGAGCAGTACTTC.

The V and J genes are TRBV28 and TRBJ1-5; perhaps TRBD1 as D (5 bases). The CDR3 runs 17 residues. Germline CDR1 and CDR2: MDHEN and SYDVKM. Trimming took off 3 bases at V and 2 bases at J, with 17 bases between the two ends. The CDR3 protein is CASSFMATGGGNQPQHF. CDR3 nucleotide sequence: TGTGCCAGCAGTTTTATGGCCACCGGGGGTGGCAATCAGCCCCAGCATTTT.

The CDR3 region has the DNA TGTGCCAGCAGTGACGAGGACAGGGGAGAGCAGTTCTTC. Residues: CASSDEDRGEQFF. This chain links TRBV6-4 with TRBJ2-1; 9 positions match TRBD1. Trimming removed 2 bases from V and 10 bases from J; junction bases left unmatched: 3. In germline, CDR1 is MRHNA, CDR2 SNTAGT. The CDR3 loop spans 13 amino acids.

The chain uses TRBV11-3 and TRBJ2-7; 9 nucleotides line up with TRBD1. Germline assignment: CDR1 SGHNT and CDR2 YENEEA. The J segment lost 2 bases and the V segment lost 5 bases, leaving 4 bases of the junction unmatched. CDR3 length: 14 amino acids. CDR3 in DNA: TGTGCCAGCAGCACCCGGGACAGGGCCTACGAGCAGTACTTC. Protein: CASSTRDRAYEQYF. The full variable domain, rest sourced from reference TRBV11-3 and TRBJ2-7, is EAGVVQSPRYKIIEKKQPVAFWCNPISGHNTLYWYLQNLGQGPELLIRYENEEAVDDSQLPKDRFSAERLKGVDSTLKIQPAELGDSAVYLCASSTRDRAYEQYFGPGTRLTVT.

This clone is judged medium-sized (0.01 to 0.1%). The chain is built from TRBV18 and TRBJ2-7; TRBD2 agrees at 9 bases. CDR3 length equals 16 residues. V lost 6 bases and J lost 1; bases outside the gene matches: 10. CDR1 KGHSH and CDR2 LQKENI come from the germline V gene. The CDR3 here is CASSSKKREVSYEQYF. The CDR3 DNA sequence: TGTGCCAGCTCCTCAAAAAAGCGGGAGGTATCCTACGAGCAGTACTTC.

The rearrangement uses TRBV4-1 and TRBJ2-1; D gene unclear. The V end lost 2 bases, the J end lost 8 bases, and 10 bases lay between the germline ends. From germline, CDR1 is MGHRA and CDR2 YSYEKL. The CDR3 has 13 amino acids. The CDR3 loop is CASSQPPQDEQFF. In DNA, the CDR3 is TGCGCCAGCAGCCAACCGCCCCAGGATGAGCAGTTCTTC.

This sequence joins TRBV21-1 and TRBJ1-5. TRBV21-1 is termed a pseudogene. This CDR3 has 17 residues. CDR3 sequence reads: CASSKGGGAGDNQPQHF. DNA of the CDR3: TGTGCCAGCAGCAAAGGGGGAGGGGCAGGAGATAATCAGCCCCAGCATTTT.

The chain links TRBV9 to TRBJ2-7; D not certain. V lost 3 bases and J 7 bases, leaving 26 bases between the germline ends. Germline V CDR1 and CDR2: SGDLS, YYNGEE. CDR3 length: 17 amino acids. CDR3 residues: CASSAPHGTDQTGEQYF. CDR3 nucleotides: TGTGCCAGCAGCGCCCCCCACGGCACCGACCAAACCGGGGAGCAGTACTTC.

V is TRBV11-1 and J is TRBJ2-1; weak D call: TRBD2 (6 bases). Germline V CDR1 and CDR2: SGHAT, FQDESV (reference sequence). The V end lost 2 bases, the J end lost 2 bases, and 16 bases lay between the germline ends. The CDR3 runs to 17 residues. The chain's CDR3 is CASSLLTGDRPYNEQFF. DNA of the CDR3: TGTGCCAGCAGCTTATTGACGGGGGACCGGCCCTACAATGAGCAGTTCTTC.

The J gene is TRBJ2-7, the V gene TRBV21-1; the DNA was not used to check the table's D call, TRBD2. TRBV21-1 is noted as a pseudogene. The CDR3 extends over 13 amino acids. The CDR3 loop reads CASRRTSGCEQYF. For the CDR3, the DNA is TGTGCCAGCAGAAGGACTAGCGGATGCGAGCAGTACTTC.

The table lists this clone with a few counts. J is TRBJ1-1 and V is TRBV19; D unresolved. Germline loops: CDR1 LNHDA, CDR2 SQIVND (reference sequence). This CDR3 has 14 residues. The V end lost 8 bases, the J end lost 4 bases, and 17 bases lay between the germline ends. CDR3: CASAPPGSGTEAFF. The DNA for the CDR3 is TGTGCCAGTGCCCCTCCGGGGTCGGGCACTGAAGCTTTCTTT.